Each of the 16 T cell receptor beta chains below was sequenced from the same sample in a study of monozygotic twins with inflammatory bowel disease. From the 5' RACE reads, TCRdb lists one entry per CDR3 protein and no DNA. The sample is made up of around 100,000 distinct CDR3 sequences, and the top ten hold under 2.5% of it. Input material: blood. The origin of the receptors is a human donor with ulcerative colitis or Crohn's disease, or a healthy co-twin of an affected twin (not recorded which).

This rearrangement joins TRBV28 to TRBJ2-1; with no DNA, the TCRdb D assignment of TRBD2 cannot be verified. Looked up from germline, CDR1 is MDHEN and CDR2 is SYDVKM. This CDR3 region has 14 residues. Here the CDR3 reads CASGPPGTYNEQFF.

The chain uses TRBV11-2 and TRBJ1-2; the TCRdb call, TRBD1, lacks DNA for checking. Germline-derived CDR1 and CDR2 are SGHAT and FQNNGV. The CDR3 is made up of 17 amino acids. This chain's CDR3 is CASSLSHLGGGNYGYTF. The whole variable domain, remainder taken from reference TRBV11-2 and TRBJ1-2, is EAGVAQSPRYKIIEKRQSVAFWCNPISGHATLYWYQQILGQGPKLLIQFQNNGVVDDSQLPKDRFSAERLKGVDSTLKIQPAKLEDSAVYLCASSLSHLGGGNYGYTFGSGTRLTVV.

This sequence joins TRBV6-2 or TRBV6-3 and TRBJ2-7; TCRdb's assignment of TRBD2 cannot be checked, as there is no DNA. There are 14 residues in the CDR3. Per germline, CDR1 MNHEY and CDR2 SVGEGT. The CDR3 is CASSSRDVAYEQYF.

The V gene is TRBV24-1, the J gene TRBJ2-1; TCRdb proposes TRBD1, but this gene call is untestable without DNA. Germline CDR1 reads KGHDR; CDR2 reads SFDVKD. The CDR3 contains 15 residues. CDR3 sequence: CATSDPRTGYNEQFF.

The V and J genes are TRBV4-1 and TRBJ1-1. The CDR3 runs to 14 residues. CDR1 is MGHRA and CDR2 is YSYEKL in the germline V gene. The CDR3 region is CASSPGDMNTEAFF.

The chain joins TRBV20-1 to TRBJ2-5; TCRdb's assignment of TRBD2 cannot be checked, as there is no DNA. The CDR3 is 16 residues long. CDR1 is DFQATT, CDR2 SNEGSKA, per germline (reference sequence). CDR3 protein: CSALQLSRRDQETQYF.

V is TRBV7-2 and J is TRBJ1-5; TCRdb names TRBD1, which stays unverified in the absence of DNA. Germline V gene sequence: CDR1 SGHTA, CDR2 FQGNSA. This CDR3 contains 16 residues. The CDR3: CASSLVYRAGRQPQHF.

The CDR3 sequence is CASSLAFAGANVLTF. The chain carries TRBV7-2 and TRBJ2-6. The V gene's germline CDR1 is SGHTA and CDR2 FQGNSA. The CDR3 sequence is 15 residues long.

V and J are TRBV3-1 and TRBJ2-2. The germline V gene encodes CDR1 LGHDT and CDR2 YNNKEL (reference sequence). This CDR3 is 15 amino acids long. This CDR3 is CASSHGYQWDGELFF. Combining the CDR3 with reference TRBV3-1 and TRBJ2-2 gives the whole variable domain DTAVSQTPKYLVTQMGNDKSIKCEQNLGHDTMYWYKQDSKKFLKIMFSYNNKELIINETVPNRFSPKSPDKAHLNLHINSLELGDSAVYFCASSHGYQWDGELFFGEGSRLTVL.

This chain connects TRBV2 to TRBJ2-4; TCRdb gives TRBD2 as the D gene, but with no DNA this cannot be confirmed. The germline V gene has CDR1 SNHLY and CDR2 FYNNEI. The CDR3 loop spans 12 amino acids. The CDR3 reads CASSEALRTSNF.

This chain uses TRBV7-2 with TRBJ1-2; TCRdb returns TRBD1, unconfirmable since there is no DNA. This CDR3 is 16 amino acids long. The germline gives CDR1 SGHTA, CDR2 FQGNSA. The CDR3 loop reads CASSSASGTARYGYTF.

The chain links TRBV5-1 to TRBJ1-6. The CDR3 consists of 17 residues. Looked up from germline, CDR1 is SGHRS and CDR2 is YFSETQ. This chain's CDR3 is CASSLWRFLGDGSPLHF.

The CDR3 region is CASKRTVSEKLFF. The rearrangement joins TRBV12-3 or TRBV12-4 to TRBJ1-4. The CDR3 extends over 13 amino acids.

This sequence joins TRBV12-3 or TRBV12-4 and TRBJ2-2; TCRdb selects TRBD1, and the lack of DNA leaves this call unchecked. The CDR3 extends over 15 amino acids. CDR3 loop: CASSSQQGYTGELFF.

The chain is built from TRBV7-2 and TRBJ2-5; as DNA is missing, the TRBD2 call by TCRdb cannot be tested. CDR3 length equals 15 residues. Looked up from germline, CDR1 is SGHTA and CDR2 is FQGNSA. The CDR3 spells CASSARAGPQETQYF. The full variable domain, rest sourced from reference TRBV7-2 and TRBJ2-5, is GAGVSQSPSNKVTEKGKDVELRCDPISGHTALYWYRQSLGQGLEFLIYFQGNSAPDKSGLPSDRFSAERTGGSVSTLTIQRTQQEDSAVYLCASSARAGPQETQYFGPGTRLLVL.

The chain joins TRBV18 to TRBJ1-3; TCRdb returns TRBD1, unconfirmable since there is no DNA. The CDR3 extends over 15 amino acids. The germline CDR1 and CDR2 sequences are KGHSH and LQKENI. CDR3 amino acids: CASSSDRVPGNTIYF.